Listed here are 20 T cell receptor beta chains from one sample, sequenced in a study of T cells after yellow fever vaccination. TCRdb analysed the 5' RACE reads with MiXCR anew, one entry per CDR3 protein. Here the sample spans under 55,000 distinct CDR3 sequences, about 6.6% being singletons. The sequenced sample was CD8+ T cells not binding an NS4B(214-222) dextramer, sorted from PBMCs, obtained approximately 47 days after the first yellow fever vaccination. These receptors were collected from a man between 18 and 35 years old who received the YFV17D yellow fever vaccine.

The chain couples TRBV12-3 or TRBV12-4 to TRBJ1-1; D is perhaps TRBD1 (5 bases). CDR3 length equals 15 residues. Trimming pared 5 bases from V and 3 bases from J, leaving 16 bases between. CDR3 nucleotides: TGTGCCAGCAGTGAGCTTCAGGGCGGAGACACTGAAGCTTTCTTT. Protein product: CASSELQGGDTEAFF.

This clonotype was seen a few times. The chain is built from TRBV6-5 and TRBJ1-2; D is unresolved. Trimming stripped 2 bases from V and 3 bases from J, with 22 bases between. Germline V gives CDR1 MNHEY, CDR2 SVGAGI. The CDR3 is 18 residues long. Here the CDR3 reads CASSYTRLAGGRYYGYTF. In DNA form, the CDR3 reads TGTGCCAGCAGTTACACCCGTCTCGCCGGTGGACGGTACTATGGCTACACCTTC.

Of note for this clonotype: A much larger clone sits a single nucleotide away, making a read error possible. The rearrangement links TRBV6-5 to TRBJ2-2; possible D gene TRBD1, 6 bases. Per germline, CDR1 MNHEY and CDR2 SVGAGI. The CDR3 covers 15 residues. CDR3 nucleotides: TGTTCCAGCAGTTACGGACAGATGAACACCGGGGAGCTGTTTTTT. Translation: CSSSYGQMNTGELFF.

This clonotype was recorded at least ten times. The V and J genes are TRBV2 and TRBJ2-1; no definite D call. Germline V gives CDR1 SNHLY, CDR2 FYNNEI. Deletions cut 7 bases from V and 4 bases from J, with 2 bases between. The CDR3 length is 10 residues. The CDR3 nucleotides read TGTGCCAGCATGTACAATGAGCAGTTCTTC. This codes for CASMYNEQFF.

This clonotype was seen a few times. This rearrangement joins TRBV4-2 to TRBJ2-3; D possibly corresponds to TRBD2 (7 bases). Trimming removed 4 bases at V and 4 bases at J, with 21 bases between. Per germline, CDR1 LGHNA and CDR2 YNFKEQ. CDR3 length equals 17 residues. CDR3 residues: CASSPPELGGRPDTQYF. In nucleotides, the CDR3 is TGTGCCAGCAGCCCCCCCGAGTTGGGGGGGCGGCCAGATACGCAGTATTTT.

This clonotype was observed at least ten times. This sequence joins TRBV15 and TRBJ1-5; 8 bases map to TRBD1. The V and J ends lost 0 bases and 6 bases, in that order; junction bases with no gene match: 4. This CDR3 comprises 15 residues. Germline values: CDR1 LNHNV, CDR2 YYDKDF (reference sequence). CDR3 sequence: CATSRDRGRIQPQHF. The CDR3 bases are TGTGCCACCAGCAGAGACAGGGGGCGGATTCAGCCCCAGCATTTT.

This clonotype was recorded at least ten times. The rearrangement links TRBV7-7 to TRBJ1-1, with no clear D. Trimming removed 0 bases at V and 3 bases at J, with 5 bases between. The CDR3 has 13 residues. Germline V gives CDR1 SSHAT, CDR2 FNYEAQ (reference sequence). The chain's CDR3 is CASSLAADTEAFF. The CDR3 DNA reads as TGTGCCAGCAGCTTAGCAGCGGACACTGAAGCTTTCTTT.

The chain combines TRBV6-5 with TRBJ1-5; D unclear. V lost 3 bases to trimming and J lost 3 bases, with 18 bases between them. This CDR3 spans 17 amino acids. Germline loops: CDR1 MNHEY, CDR2 SVGAGI. The CDR3 DNA sequence: TGTGCCAGCAGTTATTATTCTGTTCCAGGAAACAATCAGCCCCAGCATTTT. It specifies CASSYYSVPGNNQPQHF.

The sample holds many counts of this clonotype. The rearrangement uses TRBV29-1 and TRBJ2-3; D assignment may be TRBD1 or TRBD2 (5 bases each). The CDR3 has 14 residues. V lost 8 bases, J lost 2 bases, and 17 bases lay in between. The germline V gene encodes CDR1 SQVTM and CDR2 ANQGSEA. This CDR3 reads CSSSGTMLTDTQYF. CDR3 in DNA: TGCAGCTCTTCCGGGACCATGCTCACAGATACGCAGTATTTT.

The genes are TRBV29-1 and TRBJ1-2; D not resolved. Germline V lookup: CDR1 SQVTM, CDR2 ANQGSEA. The CDR3 runs to 11 residues. Deletions cut 6 bases from V and 7 bases from J, with 12 bases between. The CDR3 spells CSVEGGGGYTF. CDR3 coding DNA: TGCAGCGTGGAGGGTGGAGGTGGCTACACCTTC.

This clonotype was counted ten times or more. This chain links TRBV25-1 with TRBJ2-3, with D hard to call. CDR3 length: 13 residues. Germline V lookup: CDR1 MGHDK, CDR2 SYGVNS. V lost 0 bases and J lost 5, with 6 bases in between. The CDR3 DNA is TGTGCCAGCAGTGAATATAATAAAGATACGCAGTATTTT. This codes for CASSEYNKDTQYF.

In its sample, this clonotype was seen many times. The chain couples TRBV20-1 to TRBJ2-7; TRBD2 aligns across 15 bases. Germline V gene lookup returns CDR1 DFQATT and CDR2 SNEGSKA (reference sequence). The J segment lost 3 bases and the V segment lost 1 base, leaving 7 bases of the junction unmatched. The CDR3 sequence is 17 residues long. CDR3: CSARGRTSGGAYYEQYF. The CDR3 DNA sequence: TGCAGTGCTAGAGGACGGACTAGCGGGGGGGCGTACTACGAGCAGTACTTC.

As for this clonotype: A much more abundant neighbour one base away suggests this may be a read error. V and J are TRBV6-5 and TRBJ2-5, with D perhaps given as TRBD1 or TRBD2 (5 bases each). Germline V gene data show CDR1 as MNHEY and CDR2 as SVGAGI. V was trimmed by 10 bases and J by 5 bases, leaving 14 bases between them. The CDR3 sequence is 12 residues long. CDR3 nucleotide sequence: TGTGCCACCGGGACCGGCCCGGAGACCCAGTACTTC. Translating gives CATGTGPETQYF.

In its sample, this clonotype was seen a few times. The chain employs TRBV6-5 and TRBJ1-5; D is unresolved. CDR1 is MNHEY, CDR2 SVGAGI, per germline. V was shortened by 4 bases and J by 0 bases, with 7 bases between the two germline ends. This CDR3 contains 14 residues. The CDR3 reads CASSSGYSNQPQHF. In DNA form, the CDR3 reads TGTGCCAGCAGTTCCGGGTATAGCAATCAGCCCCAGCATTTT.

This sequence joins TRBV5-4 and TRBJ1-1; tentatively, D is TRBD1 (6 bases). The V and J ends lost 4 bases and 3 bases respectively, with 19 bases between them. CDR3 size: 16 residues. The V gene's germline CDR1 is SGHNT and CDR2 YYREEE (reference sequence). CDR3 coding DNA: TGTGCCAGCAGCCAAAACTCACAGGGAAGGGACACTGAAGCTTTCTTT. It encodes CASSQNSQGRDTEAFF.

This clonotype was detected a few times. The V call is TRBV30, the J call TRBJ1-4, with TRBD1 matching over 9 bases. The J segment lost 5 bases and the V segment lost 5 bases, leaving 6 bases of the junction unmatched. The length of the CDR3 is 14 residues. Germline V gives CDR1 GTSNPN, CDR2 SVGIG (reference sequence). This CDR3 is CAWGGGTGNEKLFF. CDR3 nucleotide sequence: TGTGCCTGGGGGGGAGGGACAGGGAATGAAAAACTGTTTTTT.

This clonotype was seen more than once but under ten times. V gene TRBV28 combines with J gene TRBJ1-2, with 7 positions matching TRBD1. The CDR3 runs 14 residues. V shed 3 bases, J shed 3 bases, and the junction held 4 bases outside the gene matches. Germline assignment: CDR1 MDHEN and CDR2 SYDVKM. CDR3 bases: TGTGCCAGCAGTTTCCGGGGACAGTACTATGGCTACACCTTC. Translation gives CASSFRGQYYGYTF.

This chain uses TRBV28 with TRBJ2-7; perhaps TRBD1 as D (6 bases). CDR1 MDHEN and CDR2 SYDVKM come from the germline V gene. The CDR3 loop spans 20 amino acids. Trimming cost V 5 bases and J 0 bases, with 29 bases left between them. The CDR3 region is CASSHSAPRTETSSSYEQYV. The CDR3 DNA is TGTGCCAGCAGTCATTCAGCGCCCCGGACAGAAACATCTAGCTCCTACGAGCAGTACGTC.

This clonotype has ten or more counts. This rearrangement joins TRBV29-1 to TRBJ1-2; TRBD1 agrees at 8 bases. The CDR3 length is 17 residues. From germline, CDR1 is SQVTM and CDR2 ANQGSEA. The V segment lost 5 bases and the J segment 6 bases; nucleotides outside the gene matches: 20. The CDR3 sequence is CSVRPVLPMDRDDGYTF. The CDR3 nucleotides are TGCAGCGTTCGCCCCGTCCTACCCATGGACAGGGACGATGGCTACACCTTC.

This clonotype appeared many times. V gene TRBV10-3 combines with J gene TRBJ2-2; perhaps D is TRBD1 or TRBD2 (7 bases each). Germline lookup yields CDR1 ENHRY and CDR2 SYGVKD. The ends were cut back, 9 bases at V and 2 bases at J, with 19 bases in the middle. The CDR3 sequence is 16 residues long. The CDR3 sequence is CAMTDREGLNTGELFF. DNA for the CDR3: TGTGCCATGACTGACAGGGAGGGGTTAAACACCGGGGAGCTGTTTTTT.